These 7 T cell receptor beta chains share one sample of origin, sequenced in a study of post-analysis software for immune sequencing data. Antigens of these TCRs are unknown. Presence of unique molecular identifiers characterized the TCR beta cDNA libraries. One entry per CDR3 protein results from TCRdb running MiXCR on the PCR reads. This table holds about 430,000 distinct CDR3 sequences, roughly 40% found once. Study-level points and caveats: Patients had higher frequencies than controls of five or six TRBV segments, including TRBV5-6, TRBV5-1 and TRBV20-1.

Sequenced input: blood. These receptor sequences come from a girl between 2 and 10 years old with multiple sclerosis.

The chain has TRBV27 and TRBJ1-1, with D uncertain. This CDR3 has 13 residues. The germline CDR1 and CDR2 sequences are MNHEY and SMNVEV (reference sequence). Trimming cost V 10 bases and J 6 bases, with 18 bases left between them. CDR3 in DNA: TGTGCCACCAGAAAGACGGATAGCTCTGAAGCTTTCTTT. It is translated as CATRKTDSSEAFF.

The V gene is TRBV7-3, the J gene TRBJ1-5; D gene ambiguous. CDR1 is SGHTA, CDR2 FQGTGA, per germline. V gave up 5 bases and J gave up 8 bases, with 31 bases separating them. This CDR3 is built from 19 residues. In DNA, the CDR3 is TGTGCCAGCAGCAAAATTCAAGAGAGTCGACTCGGGCGAGTTGAGCCCCAGCATTTT. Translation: CASSKIQESRLGRVEPQHF.

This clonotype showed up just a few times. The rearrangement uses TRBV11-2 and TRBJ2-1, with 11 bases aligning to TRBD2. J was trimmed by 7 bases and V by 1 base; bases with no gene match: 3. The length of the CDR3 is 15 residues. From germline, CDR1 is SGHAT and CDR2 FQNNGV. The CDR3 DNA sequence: TGTGCCAGCAGCTTAGTCCTAGCGGGAGGTAATGAGCAGTTCTTC. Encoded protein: CASSLVLAGGNEQFF.

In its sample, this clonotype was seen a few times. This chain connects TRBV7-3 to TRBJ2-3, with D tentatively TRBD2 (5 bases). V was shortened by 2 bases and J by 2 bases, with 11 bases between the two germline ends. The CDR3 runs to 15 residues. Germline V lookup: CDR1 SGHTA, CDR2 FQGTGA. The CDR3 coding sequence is TGTGCCAGCAGCTTAGTCTTGGACTCCACAGATACGCAGTATTTT. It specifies CASSLVLDSTDTQYF. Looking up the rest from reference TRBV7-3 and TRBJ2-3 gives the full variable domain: GAGVSQTPSNKVTEKGKYVELRCDPISGHTALYWYRQSLGQGPEFLIYFQGTGAADDSGLPNDRFFAVRPEGSVSTLKIQRTERGDSAVYLCASSLVLDSTDTQYFGPGTRLTVL.

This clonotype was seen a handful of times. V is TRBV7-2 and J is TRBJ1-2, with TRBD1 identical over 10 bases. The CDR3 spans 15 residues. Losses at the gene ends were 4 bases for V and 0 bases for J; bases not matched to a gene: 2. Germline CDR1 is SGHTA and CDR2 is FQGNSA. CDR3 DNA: TGTGCCAGCAGCTCTGGACAGGGGGCTAACTATGGCTACACCTTC. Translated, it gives CASSSGQGANYGYTF.

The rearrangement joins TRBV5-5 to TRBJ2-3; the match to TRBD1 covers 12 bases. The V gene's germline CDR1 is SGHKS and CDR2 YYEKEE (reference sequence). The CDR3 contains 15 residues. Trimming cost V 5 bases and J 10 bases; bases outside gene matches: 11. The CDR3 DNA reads TGTGCCAGCAGTCGGGGACAGGGGGCTCCGGATGCGCAGTATTTT. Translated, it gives CASSRGQGAPDAQYF.

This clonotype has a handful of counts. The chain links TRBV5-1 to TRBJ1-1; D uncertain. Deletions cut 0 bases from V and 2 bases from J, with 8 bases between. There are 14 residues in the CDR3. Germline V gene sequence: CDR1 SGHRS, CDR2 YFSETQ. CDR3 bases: TGCGCCAGCAGCTTGGACACGTTAAACACTGAAGCTTTCTTT. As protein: CASSLDTLNTEAFF.